This TCR beta chain was found in a study of T-cell reconstitution after alpha-beta-depleted transplantation in children. Study conclusions and caveats: As was reported, about two months after transplant, alpha-beta T cells came from several hundred expanded graft clones.

The table lists this clonotype with a few counts. Its antigen remains unknown. Preparation of the TCRbeta library used unique molecular identifiers. TCRdb fed the PCR reads into MiXCR, producing one record per CDR3 protein. The repertoire holds hundreds of thousands of distinct CDR3 sequences, with approximately 15% as singletons. The TCR originated in a male patient between 10 and 17 years old who had a stem cell transplant for acute lymphoblastic leukemia, so the T cells may come from the graft donor. The starting material was PBMCs, mostly from graft donor cells, obtained 360 days after TCRalphabeta/CD19-depleted stem cell transplant.

CDR3: CASSTEESGAPTLPPYEQYF. The CDR3, as DNA: TGTGCCAGCTCAACTGAGGAATCGGGAGCCCCGACACTACCGCCCTACGAGCAGTACTTC. This chain connects TRBV18 to TRBJ2-7; D may be TRBD2 (6 bases). The CDR3 sequence is 20 residues long. Germline V lookup: CDR1 KGHSH, CDR2 LQKENI. The V and J ends lost 5 bases and 2 bases respectively, with 31 bases between them.